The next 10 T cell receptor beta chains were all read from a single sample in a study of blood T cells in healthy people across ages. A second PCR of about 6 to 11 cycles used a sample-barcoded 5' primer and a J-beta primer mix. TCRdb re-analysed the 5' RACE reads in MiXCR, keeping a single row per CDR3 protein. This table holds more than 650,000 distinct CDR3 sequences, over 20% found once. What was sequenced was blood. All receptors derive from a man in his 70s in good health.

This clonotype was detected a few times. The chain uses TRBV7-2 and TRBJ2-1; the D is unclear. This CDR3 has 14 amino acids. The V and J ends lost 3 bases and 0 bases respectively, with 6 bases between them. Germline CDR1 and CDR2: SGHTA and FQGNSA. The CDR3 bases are TGTGCCAGCAGCTTTGCGAGCTCCTACAATGAGCAGTTCTTC. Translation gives CASSFASSYNEQFF. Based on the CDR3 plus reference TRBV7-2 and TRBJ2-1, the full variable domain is GAGVSQSPSNKVTEKGKDVELRCDPISGHTALYWYRQSLGQGLEFLIYFQGNSAPDKSGLPSDRFSAERTGGSVSTLTIQRTQQEDSAVYLCASSFASSYNEQFFGPGTRLTVL.

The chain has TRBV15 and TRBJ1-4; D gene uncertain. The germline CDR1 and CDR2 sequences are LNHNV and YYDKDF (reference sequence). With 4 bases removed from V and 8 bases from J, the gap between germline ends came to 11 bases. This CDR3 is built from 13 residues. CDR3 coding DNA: TGTGCCACCAGCACCGGGTTAAGGGAAAAACTGTTTTTT. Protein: CATSTGLREKLFF.

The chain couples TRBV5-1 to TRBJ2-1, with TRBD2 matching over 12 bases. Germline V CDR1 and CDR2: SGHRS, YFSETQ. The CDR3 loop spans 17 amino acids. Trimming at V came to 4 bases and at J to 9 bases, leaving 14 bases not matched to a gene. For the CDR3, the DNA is TGCGCCAGCAGCCCACTCCCTAGCGGGAGGGAGCGTGGTGAGCAGTTCTTC. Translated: CASSPLPSGRERGEQFF.

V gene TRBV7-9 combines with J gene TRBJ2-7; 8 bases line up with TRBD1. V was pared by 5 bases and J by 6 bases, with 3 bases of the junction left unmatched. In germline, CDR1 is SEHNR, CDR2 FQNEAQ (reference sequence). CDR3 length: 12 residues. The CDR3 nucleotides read TGTGCCAGCAGCGCCGACAGGGGCGAGCAGTACTTC. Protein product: CASSADRGEQYF. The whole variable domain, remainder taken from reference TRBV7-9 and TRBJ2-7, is DTGVSQNPRHKITKRGQNVTFRCDPISEHNRLYWYRQTLGQGPEFLTYFQNEAQLEKSRLLSDRFSAERPKGSFSTLEIQRTEQGDSAMYLCASSADRGEQYFGPGTRLTVT.

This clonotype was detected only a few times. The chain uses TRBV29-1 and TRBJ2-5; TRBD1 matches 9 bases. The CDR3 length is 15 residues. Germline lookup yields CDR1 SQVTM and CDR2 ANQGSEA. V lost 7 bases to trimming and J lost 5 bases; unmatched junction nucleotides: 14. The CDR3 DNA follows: TGCAGCGCAGGACAGGGGACAAAAAACGGGGAGACCCAGTACTTC. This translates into CSAGQGTKNGETQYF.

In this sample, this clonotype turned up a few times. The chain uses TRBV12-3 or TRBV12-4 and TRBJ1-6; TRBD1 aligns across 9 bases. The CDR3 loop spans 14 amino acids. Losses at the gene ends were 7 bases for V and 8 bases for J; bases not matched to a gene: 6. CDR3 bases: TGTGCCAGCAACCCTACAGGGGGCTATTCACCCCTCCACTTT. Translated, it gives CASNPTGGYSPLHF.

CDR3 protein: CASSQGQGSTGYTF. The CDR3 DNA sequence: TGTGCCAGCAGCCAAGGGCAGGGGTCTACGGGCTACACCTTC. The rearrangement links TRBV3-1 to TRBJ1-2; D is perhaps TRBD1 (6 bases). Trimming shortened V by 1 base and J by 8 bases, and 14 bases separated the two germline ends. CDR1 LGHDT and CDR2 YNNKEL come from the germline V gene (reference sequence). CDR3 length: 14 amino acids.

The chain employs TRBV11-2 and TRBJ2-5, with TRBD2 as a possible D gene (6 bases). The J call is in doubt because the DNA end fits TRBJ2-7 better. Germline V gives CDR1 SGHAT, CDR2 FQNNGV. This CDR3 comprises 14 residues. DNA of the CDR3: TGTGCCAGCAGCAAAGGGGCGCGGGACTACGAGCAGTACGTC. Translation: CASSKGARDYEQYV.

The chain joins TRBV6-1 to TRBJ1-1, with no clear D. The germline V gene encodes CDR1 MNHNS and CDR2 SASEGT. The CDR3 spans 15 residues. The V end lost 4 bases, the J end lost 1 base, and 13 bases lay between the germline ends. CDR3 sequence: CASSVLGWPNTEAFF. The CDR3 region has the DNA TGTGCCAGCAGTGTCCTAGGATGGCCGAACACTGAAGCTTTCTTT.

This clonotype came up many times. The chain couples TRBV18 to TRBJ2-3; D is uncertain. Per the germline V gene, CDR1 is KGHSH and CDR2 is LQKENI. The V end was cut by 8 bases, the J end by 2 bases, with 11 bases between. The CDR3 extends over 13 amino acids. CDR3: CASSPPNTDTQYF. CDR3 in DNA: TGTGCCAGCAGCCCCCCGAACACAGATACGCAGTATTTT.